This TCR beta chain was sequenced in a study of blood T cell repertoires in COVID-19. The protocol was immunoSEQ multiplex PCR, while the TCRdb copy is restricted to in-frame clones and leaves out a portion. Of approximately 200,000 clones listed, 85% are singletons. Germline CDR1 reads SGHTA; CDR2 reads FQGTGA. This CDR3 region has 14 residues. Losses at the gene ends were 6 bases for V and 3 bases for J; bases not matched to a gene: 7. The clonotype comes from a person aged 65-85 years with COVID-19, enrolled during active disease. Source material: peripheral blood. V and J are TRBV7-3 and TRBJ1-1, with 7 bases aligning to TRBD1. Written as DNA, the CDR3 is TGTGCCAGCAGGGTGCTCAGGGGGTACACTGAAGCTTTCTTT. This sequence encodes CASRVLRGYTEAFF.